The rows below give T cell receptor beta chains drawn from one sample of a study of blood T cell repertoires in COVID-19. Measured with immunoSEQ multiplex PCR; TCRdb has only the in-frame clones, and not every one. This table has about 480,000 clones, approximately 90% appearing once. Sequenced input: PBMCs or T cells enriched from blood (not recorded which). The receptors originated from a woman aged 40 to 49 who had recovered from COVID-19. CDR3s include the opening cysteine and the closing phenylalanine or tryptophan. Each record gives: D gene, V gene, clone size, J gene, CDR3 protein, CDR3 DNA. D genes are given only for firm matches. Size is stated for part of the rows, as once, few or many counts, or as a class when the clone is expanded.

D gene: .; V gene: TRBV18; clone size: .; J gene: TRBJ1-4; CDR3 protein: CASSPIGGTNEKLFF; CDR3 DNA: TGTGCCAGCTCACCCATCGGGGGGACTAATGAAAAACTGTTTTTT
D gene: .; V gene: TRBV7-9; clone size: .; J gene: TRBJ1-6; CDR3 protein: CASSQTGTSPLHF; CDR3 DNA: TGTGCCAGCAGCCAGACAGGAACTTCACCCCTCCACTTT
D gene: .; V gene: TRBV5-4; clone size: .; J gene: TRBJ2-7; CDR3 protein: CASSLWPPLSYEQYF; CDR3 DNA: TGTGCCAGCAGCCTGTGGCCTCCCCTTTCCTACGAGCAGTACTTC
D gene: TRBD2; V gene: TRBV20-1; clone size: .; J gene: TRBJ2-1; CDR3 protein: CSTGASGPPPLNEQFF; CDR3 DNA: TGCAGTACTGGTGCTAGCGGGCCTCCACCCCTCAATGAGCAGTTCTTC
D gene: TRBD1; V gene: TRBV7-8; clone size: few; J gene: TRBJ1-4; CDR3 protein: CASSYGTGGLGLFF; CDR3 DNA: TGTGCCAGCAGCTATGGGACAGGGGGCTTAGGACTGTTTTTT
D gene: TRBD2; V gene: TRBV3-1/TRBV3-2; clone size: .; J gene: TRBJ2-2; CDR3 protein: CASSQRELARAPGELFF; CDR3 DNA: TGTGCCAGCAGCCAGAGGGAACTAGCGAGGGCGCCCGGGGAGCTGTTTTTT
D gene: TRBD1; V gene: TRBV5-4; clone size: .; J gene: TRBJ1-6; CDR3 protein: CASAGQGRNSPLHF; CDR3 DNA: TGTGCCAGCGCGGGACAGGGGAGAAATTCACCCCTCCACTTT
D gene: .; V gene: TRBV20-1; clone size: .; J gene: TRBJ1-4; CDR3 protein: CSASYEKLFF; CDR3 DNA: TGCAGTGCTAGCTATGAAAAACTGTTTTTT
D gene: .; V gene: TRBV2; clone size: .; J gene: TRBJ1-2; CDR3 protein: CASSEPRDTWLANYGYTF; CDR3 DNA: TGTGCCAGCAGTGAACCCCGGGACACCTGGTTAGCTAACTATGGCTACACCTTC
D gene: .; V gene: TRBV7-8; clone size: .; J gene: TRBJ1-3; CDR3 protein: CASSTSMKAGGLLSGNTIYF; CDR3 DNA: TGTGCCAGCAGCACTTCCATGAAGGCGGGGGGGCTACTCTCTGGAAACACCATATATTTT
D gene: .; V gene: TRBV4-2; clone size: .; J gene: TRBJ1-1; CDR3 protein: CASSQVRNTEAFF; CDR3 DNA: TGTGCCAGCAGCCAAGTGAGGAACACTGAAGCTTTCTTT
D gene: TRBD2; V gene: TRBV7-2; clone size: .; J gene: TRBJ2-7; CDR3 protein: CASSLLGGLAGLPPYEQYF; CDR3 DNA: TGTGCCAGCAGCCTCCTAGGGGGACTAGCGGGTCTACCCCCCTACGAGCAGTACTTC
D gene: .; V gene: TRBV4-1; clone size: .; J gene: TRBJ2-3; CDR3 protein: CASRQTSPTDTQYF; CDR3 DNA: TGCGCCAGCAGACAGACCTCCCCCACAGATACGCAGTATTTT
D gene: .; V gene: TRBV29-1; clone size: .; J gene: TRBJ1-2; CDR3 protein: CSVVSGLSYGYTF; CDR3 DNA: TGCAGCGTTGTTTCAGGGTTAAGCTATGGCTACACCTTC
D gene: TRBD1; V gene: TRBV10-1; clone size: .; J gene: TRBJ2-3; CDR3 protein: CASSDWDRGETDTQYF; CDR3 DNA: TGCGCCAGCAGTGACTGGGACAGGGGAGAGACAGATACGCAGTATTTT
D gene: .; V gene: TRBV6-2/TRBV6-3; clone size: .; J gene: TRBJ2-3; CDR3 protein: CASSYKRDTQYF; CDR3 DNA: TGTGCCAGCAGTTACAAGAGGGATACGCAGTATTTT
D gene: .; V gene: TRBV27; clone size: once; J gene: TRBJ1-2; CDR3 protein: CASSLSRGVGYTF; CDR3 DNA: TGTGCCAGCAGTTTATCCAGGGGCGTTGGCTACACCTTC
D gene: TRBD1; V gene: TRBV10-3; clone size: .; J gene: TRBJ1-1; CDR3 protein: CAISRTGASITEAFF; CDR3 DNA: TGTGCCATCAGTAGGACAGGAGCCTCGATAACTGAAGCTTTCTTT
D gene: TRBD1; V gene: TRBV15; clone size: .; J gene: TRBJ1-6; CDR3 protein: CATSDRTGPYNSPLHF; CDR3 DNA: TGTGCCACCAGCGACAGGACAGGGCCGTATAATTCACCCCTCCACTTT
D gene: .; V gene: TRBV21-1; clone size: .; J gene: TRBJ2-5; CDR3 protein: CASSPQPTWGFQETQYF; CDR3 DNA: TGTGCCAGCAGCCCCCAACCGACATGGGGCTTCCAAGAGACCCAGTACTTC
D gene: .; V gene: TRBV6-7; clone size: .; J gene: TRBJ1-2; CDR3 protein: CASSYSGSSNYGYTF; CDR3 DNA: TGTGCCAGCAGTTACTCTGGGAGCAGTAACTATGGCTACACCTTC
D gene: .; V gene: TRBV7-9; clone size: .; J gene: TRBJ2-1; CDR3 protein: CASSPPSMGQGDEQFF; CDR3 DNA: TGTGCCAGCAGCCCCCCCTCGATGGGGCAGGGCGATGAGCAGTTCTTC
D gene: TRBD1; V gene: TRBV24-1; clone size: .; J gene: TRBJ1-1; CDR3 protein: CATSESWDSEAFF; CDR3 DNA: TGTGCCACCAGTGAATCTTGGGACAGTGAAGCTTTCTTT
D gene: TRBD1; V gene: TRBV27; clone size: few; J gene: TRBJ1-1; CDR3 protein: CASSLSVQGASEAFF; CDR3 DNA: TGTGCCAGCAGTTTATCCGTACAGGGGGCCTCTGAAGCTTTCTTT
D gene: TRBD2; V gene: TRBV10-3; clone size: .; J gene: TRBJ2-1; CDR3 protein: CAISDKTSGRGAYNEQFF; CDR3 DNA: TGTGCCATCAGTGATAAGACTAGCGGGAGGGGCGCCTACAATGAGCAGTTCTTC
D gene: TRBD1; V gene: TRBV14; clone size: .; J gene: TRBJ1-6; CDR3 protein: CASSQDPGQYITLHF; CDR3 DNA: TGTGCCAGCAGCCAAGACCCGGGACAGTACATAACCCTCCACTTT
D gene: .; V gene: TRBV7-2; clone size: once; J gene: TRBJ2-2; CDR3 protein: CASSSTRAGTGELFF; CDR3 DNA: TGTGCCAGCAGCTCTACTAGAGCGGGCACCGGGGAGCTGTTTTTT
D gene: TRBD1; V gene: TRBV18; clone size: .; J gene: TRBJ2-7; CDR3 protein: CASSTGTGGLEQYF; CDR3 DNA: TGTGCCAGCTCAACCGGGACAGGTGGGCTCGAGCAGTACTTC
D gene: TRBD1; V gene: TRBV19; clone size: .; J gene: TRBJ1-6; CDR3 protein: CASSKQGARDSPLHF; CDR3 DNA: TGTGCCAGTAGCAAACAGGGGGCTCGGGATTCACCCCTCCACTTT
D gene: .; V gene: TRBV6-5; clone size: once; J gene: TRBJ2-1; CDR3 protein: CASSYSFSRVNEQFF; CDR3 DNA: TGTGCCAGCAGTTACTCATTTTCTCGGGTAAATGAGCAGTTCTTC
D gene: TRBD2; V gene: TRBV29-1; clone size: .; J gene: TRBJ2-3; CDR3 protein: CSVGGLLADLTDTQYF; CDR3 DNA: TGCAGCGTGGGGGGCCTACTAGCGGACCTCACAGATACGCAGTATTTT
D gene: .; V gene: TRBV5-4; clone size: .; J gene: TRBJ2-1; CDR3 protein: CASSPRYSGGIGEQFF; CDR3 DNA: TGTGCCAGCAGCCCACGGTACTCTGGGGGCATCGGTGAGCAGTTCTTC
D gene: .; V gene: TRBV18; clone size: once; J gene: TRBJ1-4; CDR3 protein: CASSLRDISEKLFF; CDR3 DNA: TGTGCCAGCTCACTCCGGGACATAAGTGAAAAACTGTTTTTT
D gene: TRBD2; V gene: TRBV19; clone size: .; J gene: TRBJ2-1; CDR3 protein: CASSMPGAAGGSRNEQFF; CDR3 DNA: TGTGCCAGTAGTATGCCCGGTGCAGCGGGAGGCTCCCGAAATGAGCAGTTCTTC
D gene: .; V gene: TRBV7-9; clone size: .; J gene: TRBJ1-1; CDR3 protein: CASSLAGGYTEAFF; CDR3 DNA: TGTGCCAGCAGCCTAGCGGGGGGGTACACTGAAGCTTTCTTT
D gene: TRBD1; V gene: TRBV12-3/TRBV12-4; clone size: .; J gene: TRBJ2-1; CDR3 protein: CASSLGQHNEQFF; CDR3 DNA: TGTGCCAGCAGCCTGGGACAGCACAATGAGCAGTTCTTC
D gene: .; V gene: TRBV9; clone size: .; J gene: TRBJ2-7; CDR3 protein: CASSVTRTVVGPSSYEQYF; CDR3 DNA: TGTGCCAGCAGCGTAACCCGGACTGTAGTCGGCCCGAGCTCCTACGAGCAGTACTTC
D gene: .; V gene: TRBV9; clone size: .; J gene: TRBJ2-7; CDR3 protein: CASSASGNSYEQYF; CDR3 DNA: TGTGCCAGCAGCGCTTCCGGGAACTCCTACGAGCAGTACTTC
D gene: .; V gene: TRBV7-9; clone size: .; J gene: TRBJ1-3; CDR3 protein: CASSLDRAGNTIYF; CDR3 DNA: TGTGCCAGCAGCTTAGACAGGGCTGGAAACACCATATATTTT
D gene: TRBD1; V gene: TRBV4-1; clone size: .; J gene: TRBJ2-2; CDR3 protein: CASSQVQGGIGELFF; CDR3 DNA: TGCGCCAGCAGCCAAGTACAGGGGGGAATCGGGGAGCTGTTTTTT
D gene: TRBD1; V gene: TRBV6-1; clone size: .; J gene: TRBJ2-1; CDR3 protein: CASSAQPPGQGVNEQFF; CDR3 DNA: TGTGCCAGCAGTGCCCAGCCCCCGGGACAGGGGGTTAATGAGCAGTTCTTC
D gene: TRBD1; V gene: TRBV6-5; clone size: .; J gene: TRBJ2-7; CDR3 protein: CASRDRDRGFDEQYF; CDR3 DNA: TGTGCCAGCAGGGACCGGGACAGGGGCTTCGACGAGCAGTACTTC
D gene: .; V gene: TRBV19; clone size: .; J gene: TRBJ1-1; CDR3 protein: CASTVGGMGTEAFF; CDR3 DNA: TGTGCCAGCACAGTGGGGGGGATGGGAACTGAAGCTTTCTTT
D gene: .; V gene: TRBV19; clone size: .; J gene: TRBJ1-2; CDR3 protein: CASRRQRDNRYTF; CDR3 DNA: TGTGCCAGTAGACGCCAGAGGGACAATCGGTACACCTTC
D gene: TRBD1; V gene: TRBV27; clone size: .; J gene: TRBJ2-5; CDR3 protein: CASSKLQGRETQYF; CDR3 DNA: TGTGCCAGCAGTAAATTACAGGGGCGGGAGACCCAGTACTTC
D gene: .; V gene: TRBV7-8; clone size: .; J gene: TRBJ1-4; CDR3 protein: CASSSLQGGRDEKLFF; CDR3 DNA: TGTGCCAGCAGCTCACTTCAAGGGGGACGCGATGAAAAACTGTTTTTT
D gene: .; V gene: TRBV19; clone size: .; J gene: TRBJ2-7; CDR3 protein: CASSIENRDTYEQYF; CDR3 DNA: TGTGCCAGTAGTATAGAGAACAGGGATACCTACGAGCAGTACTTC
D gene: TRBD1; V gene: TRBV5-8; clone size: once; J gene: TRBJ2-7; CDR3 protein: CASSLEQGPYEQYF; CDR3 DNA: TGTGCCAGCAGCTTGGAACAGGGGCCCTACGAGCAGTACTTC
D gene: .; V gene: TRBV7-2; clone size: .; J gene: TRBJ2-1; CDR3 protein: CASSLGGRGSYNEQFF; CDR3 DNA: TGTGCCAGCAGCTTAGGAGGCAGGGGCTCCTACAATGAGCAGTTCTTC
D gene: TRBD2; V gene: TRBV29-1; clone size: .; J gene: TRBJ2-7; CDR3 protein: CSVEQRTGTSGPYEQYF; CDR3 DNA: TGCAGCGTTGAACAAAGGACCGGGACTAGCGGTCCCTACGAGCAGTACTTC
D gene: .; V gene: TRBV3-1/TRBV3-2; clone size: .; J gene: TRBJ2-7; CDR3 protein: CASSEAHGGIIGYEQYF; CDR3 DNA: TGTGCCAGCAGCGAAGCACACGGGGGAATCATTGGCTACGAGCAGTACTTC
D gene: .; V gene: TRBV11-3; clone size: .; J gene: TRBJ2-2; CDR3 protein: CASSLHSGYRTGELFF; CDR3 DNA: TGTGCCAGCAGCTTACATTCAGGGTATCGAACCGGGGAGCTGTTTTTT
D gene: .; V gene: TRBV21-1; clone size: .; J gene: TRBJ2-5; CDR3 protein: CASSKICGGFQETQYF; CDR3 DNA: TGTGCCAGCAGCAAAATTTGCGGGGGGTTCCAAGAGACCCAGTACTTC
D gene: TRBD1; V gene: TRBV10-3; clone size: .; J gene: TRBJ2-1; CDR3 protein: CAISLDRVNEQFF; CDR3 DNA: TGTGCCATCAGCCTGGACAGGGTCAATGAGCAGTTCTTC
D gene: .; V gene: TRBV12-3/TRBV12-4; clone size: .; J gene: TRBJ2-5; CDR3 protein: CASSLREVETQYF; CDR3 DNA: TGTGCCAGCAGTTTACGTGAGGTAGAGACCCAGTACTTC